This note documents a single TCR beta chain sequence. As yet, its antigen is unknown. Germline-derived CDR1 and CDR2 are SEHNR and FQNEAQ (reference sequence). The CDR3 spans 14 residues. V was cut by 2 bases and J by 8 bases, with 13 bases left in between. Using its own MiXCR run on the RT-PCR reads, TCRdb lists one record per CDR3 protein. The data show fewer than 650,000 distinct CDR3 sequences, over 10% seen once. The data were obtained in a study of response to subunit inactivated influenza vaccine. Study-level results: Authors suggested each seasonal flu vaccination may recruit only limited numbers of new T cells.

The chain couples TRBV7-9 to TRBJ2-4, with a possible D match to TRBD2 (7 bases). The sequences come from PBMCs from blood, collected roughly 47 days after vaccination. The TCR was taken from a man aged 45-65 years who received an inactivated influenza vaccine. The CDR3 region has the DNA TGTGCCAGCAGCTTATCGCGGGGGCCGGACATTCAGTACTTC. Translating it yields CASSLSRGPDIQYF. The variable domain in full, with the rest retrieved from reference TRBV7-9 and TRBJ2-4, is DTGVSQNPRHKITKRGQNVTFRCDPISEHNRLYWYRQTLGQGPEFLTYFQNEAQLEKSRLLSDRFSAERPKGSFSTLEIQRTEQGDSAMYLCASSLSRGPDIQYFGAGTRLSVL.